This TCR beta chain was sequenced during a study of blood T cell repertoires in COVID-19. Per the authors' pipeline: From reference gene primer amplification, estimates of nucleated cell counts were derived. The protocol was immunoSEQ multiplex PCR, while the TCRdb copy is restricted to in-frame clones and leaves out a portion. Clone size and the V and J calls come from that table; the DNA yielded D and trimming. The sample includes tens of thousands of clones, about 80% of them seen just once. The V segment lost 0 bases and the J segment 6 bases; nucleotides outside the gene matches: 9. This CDR3 comprises 16 residues. The germline gives CDR1 MNHEY, CDR2 SVGAGI.

The receptor was derived from a man between 65 and 85 years old with acute or convalescent COVID-19. Sequencing was carried out using peripheral blood. The rearrangement uses TRBV6-5 and TRBJ1-2; 8 positions match TRBD1. The CDR3: CASSYSTLLTGDGYTF. The CDR3 DNA is TGTGCCAGCAGTTACTCGACCTTGTTGACAGGGGATGGCTACACCTTC.